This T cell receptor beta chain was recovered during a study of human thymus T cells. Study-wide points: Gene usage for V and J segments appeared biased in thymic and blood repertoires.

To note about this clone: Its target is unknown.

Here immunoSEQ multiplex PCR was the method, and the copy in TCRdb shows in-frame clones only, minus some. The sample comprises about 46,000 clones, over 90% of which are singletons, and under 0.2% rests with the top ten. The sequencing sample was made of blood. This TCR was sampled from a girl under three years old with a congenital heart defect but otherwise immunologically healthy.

CDR3 bases: TGTGCCAGCAGCCTAGGACTAGCTGGCACAGATACGCAGTATTTT. Its translation is CASSLGLAGTDTQYF. The chain combines TRBV7-3 with TRBJ2-3, with 8 nucleotides matching TRBD2. Germline CDR1 reads SGHTA; CDR2 reads FQGTGA. The V gene end was trimmed by 5 bases and the J gene end by 1 base; junction bases not matched to a gene: 5. The CDR3 is 15 amino acids.